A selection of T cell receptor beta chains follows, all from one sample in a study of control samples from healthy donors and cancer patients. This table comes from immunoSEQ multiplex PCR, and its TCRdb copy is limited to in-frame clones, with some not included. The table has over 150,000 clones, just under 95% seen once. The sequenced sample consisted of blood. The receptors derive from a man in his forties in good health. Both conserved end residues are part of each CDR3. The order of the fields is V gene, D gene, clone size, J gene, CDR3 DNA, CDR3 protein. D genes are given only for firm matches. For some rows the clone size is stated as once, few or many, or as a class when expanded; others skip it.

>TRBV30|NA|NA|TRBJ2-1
TGTGCCTGGAGCGTAGGCGGGTCAGTGAGAGGCAATGAGCAGTTCTTC
CAWSVGGSVRGNEQFF
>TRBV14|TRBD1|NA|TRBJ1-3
TGTGCCAGCAGCAGGACAGGCTCTGGAAACACCATATATTTT
CASSRTGSGNTIYF
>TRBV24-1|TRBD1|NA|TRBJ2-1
TGTGCCACCAGTGATAAGGGACAGGACTACAATGAGCAGTTCTTC
CATSDKGQDYNEQFF
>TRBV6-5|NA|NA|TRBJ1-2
TGTGCCAGCAGCCCCTTAGACAGCGGGTACTATGGCTACACCTTC
CASSPLDSGYYGYTF
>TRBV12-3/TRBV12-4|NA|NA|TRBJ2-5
TGTGCCAGCGGGTCGATAGAGACCCAGTACTTC
CASGSIETQYF
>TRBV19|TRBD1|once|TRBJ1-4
TGTGCCAGTAGTCTACAGGGGGGTGAGAATGAAAAACTGTTTTTT
CASSLQGGENEKLFF
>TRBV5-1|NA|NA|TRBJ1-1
TGCGCCAGCAGCTCGGGGGGGCCGCCAACGAACACTGAAGCTTTCTTT
CASSSGGPPTNTEAFF
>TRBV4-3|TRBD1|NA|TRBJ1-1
TGCGCCAGCAGCCAAGGGGACAGAATGAACACTGAAGCTTTCTTT
CASSQGDRMNTEAFF
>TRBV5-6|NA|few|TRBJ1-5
TGTGCCAGCAGCAGGCGGGTGGCGGGGCAGCCCCAGCATTTT
CASSRRVAGQPQHF
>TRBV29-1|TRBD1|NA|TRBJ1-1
TGCAGCGTTCGGGACAGGGAAAACACTGAAGCTTTCTTT
CSVRDRENTEAFF
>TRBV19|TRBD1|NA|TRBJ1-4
TGTGCCAGTAGTCACGGACAGGTTGAAAAACTGTTTTTT
CASSHGQVEKLFF
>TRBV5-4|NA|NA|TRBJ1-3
TGTGCCAGCAGCTCACTCGACCGAGGGGTTGGAAACACCATATATTTT
CASSSLDRGVGNTIYF
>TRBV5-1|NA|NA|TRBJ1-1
TGCGCCAGCAGCTTGACGGACAGAGAAGCTTTCTTT
CASSLTDREAFF
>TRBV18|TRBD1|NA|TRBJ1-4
TGTGCCAGCTCACGACAGGGGGAGAGAGGTGAAAAACTGTTTTTT
CASSRQGERGEKLFF
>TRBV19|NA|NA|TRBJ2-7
TGTGCCAGTAGTCCCCGAACAGCCTACGAGCAGTACTTC
CASSPRTAYEQYF
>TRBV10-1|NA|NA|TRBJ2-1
TGCGCCAGCAGCCCACGGACGGGCACCACCCATGAGCAGTTCTTC
CASSPRTGTTHEQFF
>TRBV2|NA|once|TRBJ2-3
TGTGCCAGCAGAGGCTCGGGCTCCACAGATACGCAGTATTTT
CASRGSGSTDTQYF
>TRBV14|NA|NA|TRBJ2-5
TGTGCCAGCAGCCAAGACCCGAAGACCCAGTACTTC
CASSQDPKTQYF
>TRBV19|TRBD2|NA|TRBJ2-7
TGTGCCAGTAGTATAGTGGGAGGGGACGAGCAGTACTTC
CASSIVGGDEQYF
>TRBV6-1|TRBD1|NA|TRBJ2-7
TGTGCCAGCAGTGATATTTTAACAGGGGTCAACGAGCAGTACTTC
CASSDILTGVNEQYF
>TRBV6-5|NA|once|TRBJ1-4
TGTGCCAGCAGTTCCGGGTCAACTAATGAAAAACTGTTTTTT
CASSSGSTNEKLFF
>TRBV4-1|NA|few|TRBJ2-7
TGCGCCAGCAGCCAAGATAGGGGGAGGGGCGAGCAGTACTTC
CASSQDRGRGEQYF
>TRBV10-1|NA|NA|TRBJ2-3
TGCGCCAGCAGCCTGAGCACAGATACGCAGTATTTT
CASSLSTDTQYF
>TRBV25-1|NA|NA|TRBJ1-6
TGTGCCAGCAGGACGGGCGATAATTCACCCCTCCACTTT
CASRTGDNSPLHF
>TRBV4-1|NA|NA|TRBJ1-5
TGCGCCAGCAGCCAAATATGGTCACCTAGCAATCAGCCCCAGCATTTT
CASSQIWSPSNQPQHF
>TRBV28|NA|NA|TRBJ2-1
TGTGCCAGCAGTCTAACAGGGGGGGGAAACAATGAGCAGTTCTTC
CASSLTGGGNNEQFF
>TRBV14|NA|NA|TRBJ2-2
TGTGCCAGCAGCCAAAAGCTATCGAACACCGGGGAGCTGTTTTTT
CASSQKLSNTGELFF
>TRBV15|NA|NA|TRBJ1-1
TGTGCCACCAGCAGAGTTAACCGGGAAGCTTTCTTT
CATSRVNREAFF
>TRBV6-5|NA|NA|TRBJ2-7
TGTGCCAGCAGTTACTCATGGGGACTCTACGAGCAGTACTTC
CASSYSWGLYEQYF
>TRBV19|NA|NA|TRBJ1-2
TGTGCCAGTAGTCTGACAGGCGCTAACTATGGCTACACCTTC
CASSLTGANYGYTF
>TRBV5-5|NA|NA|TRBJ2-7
TGTGCCAGCAGCTTGTTAGAGCTGACCCCAGACTTC
CASSLLELTPDF
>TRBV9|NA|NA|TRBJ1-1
TGTGCCAGCAGCCCCTGGGGAGGCGAAACTGAAGCTTTCTTT
CASSPWGGETEAFF
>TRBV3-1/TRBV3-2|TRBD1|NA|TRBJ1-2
TGTGCCAGCAGCCACCGACAGGGGGGCGACTATGGCTACACCTTC
CASSHRQGGDYGYTF
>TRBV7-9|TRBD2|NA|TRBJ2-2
TGTGCCAGCAGCTTGGCCTTAGCGGGGGGCCGCACCGGGGAGCTGTTTTTT
CASSLALAGGRTGELFF
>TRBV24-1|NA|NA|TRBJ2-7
TGTGCCACCAGTGATTTGGGCGGGGCCTACGAGCAGTACTTC
CATSDLGGAYEQYF
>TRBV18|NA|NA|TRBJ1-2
TGTGCCAGCTCACCCGGGGGCGGAAACTATGGCTACACCTTC
CASSPGGGNYGYTF
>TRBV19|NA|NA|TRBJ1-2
TGTGCCAGTAGAGAGACAAATCATGGCTACACCTTC
CASRETNHGYTF
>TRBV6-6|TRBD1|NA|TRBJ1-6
TGTGCCAGCAGAGACGACAGGGGGCTCTATAATTCACCCCTCCACTTT
CASRDDRGLYNSPLHF
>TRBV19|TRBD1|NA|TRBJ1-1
TGTGCCAGTAGTACCCTACAGGGGACCGAAGCTTTCTTT
CASSTLQGTEAFF
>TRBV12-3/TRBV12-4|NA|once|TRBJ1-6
TGTGCCAGCAGCCTTCTAGCCTCGGGGCCCCTCCACTTT
CASSLLASGPLHF
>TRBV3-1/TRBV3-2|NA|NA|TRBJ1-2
TGTGCCAGCAGCCCTACAGAGGGCTATGGCTACACCTTC
CASSPTEGYGYTF
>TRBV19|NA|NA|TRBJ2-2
TGTGCCAGTAGTATAGAGCGATTTTCCGGGGAGCTGTTTTTT
CASSIERFSGELFF
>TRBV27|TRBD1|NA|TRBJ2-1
TGTGCCAGCAGTTTTCAGACAGGGGGCAATGAGCAGTTCTTC
CASSFQTGGNEQFF
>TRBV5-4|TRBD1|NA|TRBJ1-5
TGTGCCAGCAGCTGGACAGGGGAGAGCAATCAGCCCCAGCATTTT
CASSWTGESNQPQHF
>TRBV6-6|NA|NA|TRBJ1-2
TGTGCCAGCAGTTACGGCGATAACTATGGCTACACCTTC
CASSYGDNYGYTF
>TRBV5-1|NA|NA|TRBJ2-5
TGCGCCATCCCGTGGGGGGTCGGCCAAGAGACCCAGTACTTC
CAIPWGVGQETQYF